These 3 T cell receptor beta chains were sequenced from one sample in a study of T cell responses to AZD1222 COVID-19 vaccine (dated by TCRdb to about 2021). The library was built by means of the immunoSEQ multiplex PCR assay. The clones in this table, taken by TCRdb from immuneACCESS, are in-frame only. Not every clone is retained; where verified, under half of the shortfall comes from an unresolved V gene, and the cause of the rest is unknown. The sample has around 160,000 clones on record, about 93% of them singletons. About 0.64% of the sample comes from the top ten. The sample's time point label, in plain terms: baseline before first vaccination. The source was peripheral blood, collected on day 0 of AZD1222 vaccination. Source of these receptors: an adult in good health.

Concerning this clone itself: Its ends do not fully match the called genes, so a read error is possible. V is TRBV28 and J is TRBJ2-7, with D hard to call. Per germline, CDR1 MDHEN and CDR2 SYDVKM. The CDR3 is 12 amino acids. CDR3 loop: CLSGSKFGEQYF. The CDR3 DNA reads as TGCTTGTCCGGATCCAAGTTTGGAGAGCAGTACTTC.

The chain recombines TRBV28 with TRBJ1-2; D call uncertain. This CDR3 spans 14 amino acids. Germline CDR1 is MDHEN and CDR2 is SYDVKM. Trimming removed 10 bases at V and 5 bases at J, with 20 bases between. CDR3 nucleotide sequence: TGTGCCATACCGACGGGCACCAGCTCTTATGGCTACACCTTC. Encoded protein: CAIPTGTSSYGYTF.

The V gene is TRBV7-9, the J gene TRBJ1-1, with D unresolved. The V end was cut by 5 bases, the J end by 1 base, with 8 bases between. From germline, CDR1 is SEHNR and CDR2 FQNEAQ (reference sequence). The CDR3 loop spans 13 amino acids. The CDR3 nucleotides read TGTGCCAGCAGCCCGAGTGCGAACACTGAAGCTTTCTTT. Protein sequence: CASSPSANTEAFF.